Below, 18 T cell receptor beta chains from the same sample are listed, as sequenced in a study of blood T cell repertoires in COVID-19. The data were produced by immunoSEQ multiplex PCR, yet TCRdb's version contains in-frame clones alone and is incomplete. The table lists some 460,000 clones, roughly 89% of them singletons. The sample taken for sequencing was peripheral blood. These receptor sequences come from a woman aged 25 to 39 with acute or convalescent COVID-19.

This chain uses TRBV6-5 with TRBJ1-1, with no clear D. The CDR3 extends over 13 amino acids. From germline, CDR1 is MNHEY and CDR2 SVGAGI. Trimming cost V 11 bases and J 0 bases, with 13 bases left between them. CDR3 amino acids: CAGRRQMNTEAFF. CDR3 coding DNA: TGTGCCGGGAGAAGGCAAATGAACACTGAAGCTTTCTTT.

The J gene is TRBJ2-7, the V gene TRBV27; 7 bases align to TRBD2. J lost 0 bases, V lost 4 bases, and 6 bases had no gene match. The CDR3 runs to 15 residues. From germline, CDR1 is MNHEY and CDR2 SMNVEV (reference sequence). The chain's CDR3 is CASSSLSGISYEQYF. The CDR3 nucleotides read TGTGCCAGCAGTTCTCTGAGCGGGATCTCCTACGAGCAGTACTTC.

The chain recombines TRBV2 with TRBJ1-2; 9 positions match TRBD1. From germline, CDR1 is SNHLY and CDR2 FYNNEI. J was trimmed by 1 base and V by 5 bases; bases with no gene match: 8. This CDR3 contains 16 residues. Here the CDR3 DNA reads TGTGCCAGCAGTCTCACGGACAGGGGATATAACTATGGCTACACCTTC. Translated: CASSLTDRGYNYGYTF. The full variable domain, with the rest looked up from reference TRBV2 and TRBJ1-2, is EPEVTQTPSHQVTQMGQEVILRCVPISNHLYFYWYRQILGQKVEFLVSFYNNEISEKSEIFDDQFSVERPDGSNFTLKIRSTKLEDSAMYFCASSLTDRGYNYGYTFGSGTRLTVV.

The chain links TRBV2 to TRBJ2-7; TRBD2 agrees at 12 bases. Germline V lookup: CDR1 SNHLY, CDR2 FYNNEI. V was pared by 4 bases and J by 4 bases, with 2 bases of the junction left unmatched. CDR3 length equals 14 residues. DNA for the CDR3: TGTGCCAGCAGTGTAGGACTAGCGGGGTACGAGCAGTACTTC. It translates to CASSVGLAGYEQYF.

The chain recombines TRBV21-1 with TRBJ2-5; whether TRBD1, the table's D call, matches the DNA was not checked. TRBV21-1 is classified as a pseudogene. The CDR3 consists of 14 residues. CDR3 sequence: CARTGTGRPETQYF. The CDR3 DNA is TGTGCCAGAACCGGGACAGGGAGGCCTGAGACCCAGTACTTC.

The chain combines TRBV2 with TRBJ2-2; TRBD1 aligns across 8 bases. Germline lookup yields CDR1 SNHLY and CDR2 FYNNEI. V gave up 8 bases and J gave up 0 bases; unmatched junction bases: 2. The CDR3 runs 14 residues. The CDR3 is CASAGQANTGELFF. In DNA form, the CDR3 reads TGTGCCAGCGCGGGACAGGCGAACACCGGGGAGCTGTTTTTT.

This chain connects TRBV5-5 to TRBJ2-5, with 8 bases matching TRBD2. The CDR3 loop spans 16 amino acids. V lost 4 bases, J lost 5 bases, and 13 bases stayed unmatched. Germline V gives CDR1 SGHKS, CDR2 YYEKEE (reference sequence). The CDR3 reads CASSLRVGGGHETQYF. As DNA, the CDR3 is TGTGCCAGCAGCCTCAGAGTAGGCGGGGGGCACGAGACCCAGTACTTC.

The genes are TRBV9 and TRBJ1-5; no firm D call. With 3 bases removed from V and 5 bases from J, the gap between germline ends came to 9 bases. Germline V gene sequence: CDR1 SGDLS, CDR2 YYNGEE. This CDR3 is 13 amino acids long. The CDR3 sequence: CASSATDYQPQHF. Written as DNA, the CDR3 is TGTGCCAGCAGCGCGACCGACTATCAGCCCCAGCATTTT.

This rearrangement joins TRBV18 to TRBJ2-7; D gene unclear. The germline CDR1 and CDR2 sequences are KGHSH and LQKENI. The V end was cut by 0 bases, the J end by 4 bases, with 10 bases between. CDR3 length equals 14 residues. DNA for the CDR3: TGTGCCAGCTCACCACCTAGTATCAAATACGAGCAGTACTTC. Amino acids: CASSPPSIKYEQYF.

The chain combines TRBV2 with TRBJ1-2; D remains unclear. The V end lost 11 bases, the J end lost 7 bases, and 20 bases lay between the germline ends. CDR3 size: 13 residues. CDR1 and CDR2 from the germline V gene are SNHLY and FYNNEI. The CDR3 region is CAEPEAVGTGYTF. CDR3 sequence (DNA): TGTGCCGAACCGGAGGCCGTCGGCACTGGCTACACCTTC.

V is TRBV6-5 and J is TRBJ1-6; tentative D call: TRBD1 (5 bases). The CDR3 contains 14 residues. V was clipped by 6 bases and J by 7 bases, with 13 bases between them. Germline-derived CDR1 and CDR2 are MNHEY and SVGAGI. The CDR3 reads CASRNGGGNSPLHF. The DNA for the CDR3 is TGTGCCAGCAGGAACGGGGGTGGGAATTCACCCCTCCACTTT.

The V call is TRBV5-4, the J call TRBJ2-7; 9 bases are a match to TRBD1. Germline CDR1 is SGHNT and CDR2 is YYREEE (reference sequence). V was pared by 4 bases and J by 6 bases, with 11 bases of the junction left unmatched. CDR3 length: 15 amino acids. The DNA for the CDR3 is TGTGCCAGCAGCCAGGAGGGACAGGGTGGAATCGAGCAGTACTTC. This gives the protein CASSQEGQGGIEQYF.

This clone was seen a few times. The chain recombines TRBV5-1 with TRBJ1-1; TRBD1 aligns across 7 bases. This CDR3 has 13 residues. Germline CDR1 and CDR2: SGHRS and YFSETQ. Trimming removed 7 bases from V and 5 bases from J; junction bases left unmatched: 8. CDR3 loop: CASGTGARTEAFF. CDR3 in DNA: TGCGCCAGCGGAACAGGGGCGAGGACTGAAGCTTTCTTT.

The rearrangement joins TRBV11-1 to TRBJ2-1; 7 bases are shared with TRBD2. V lost 3 bases and J lost 4; bases outside the gene matches: 6. This CDR3 spans 15 amino acids. The germline gives CDR1 SGHAT, CDR2 FQDESV (reference sequence). CDR3 sequence (DNA): TGTGCCAGCAGCTTCCGGGGGGAGCGATACAATGAGCAGTTCTTC. Protein product: CASSFRGERYNEQFF.

This chain joins TRBV4-1 and TRBJ2-3; 13 bases map to TRBD2. The J segment lost 1 base and the V segment lost 2 bases, leaving 6 bases of the junction unmatched. Germline-derived CDR1 and CDR2 are MGHRA and YSYEKL. This CDR3 has 18 residues. In nucleotides, the CDR3 is TGCGCCAGCAGCCAACTACTAGCGGGGGGGCCGGGCACAGATACGCAGTATTTT. It yields the protein CASSQLLAGGPGTDTQYF.

This clone was detected once. V gene TRBV7-9 combines with J gene TRBJ2-3; D gene ambiguous. Trimming took off 1 base at V and 0 bases at J, with 11 bases between the two ends. Germline values: CDR1 SEHNR, CDR2 FQNEAQ (reference sequence). This CDR3 comprises 16 residues. Here the CDR3 reads CASSLESGGSTDTQYF. As DNA, the CDR3 is TGTGCCAGCAGCTTAGAATCTGGCGGAAGCACAGATACGCAGTATTTT.

CDR3 region: CASSSGRLAGGTDTQYF. The CDR3 nucleotides are TGTGCCAGTAGTTCGGGACGACTAGCGGGGGGTACAGATACGCAGTATTTT. The V call is TRBV19, the J call TRBJ2-3; 13 nucleotides match TRBD2. The ends lost 5 bases at V and 3 bases at J; junction bases unmatched: 8. The CDR3 is 17 amino acids. CDR1 is LNHDA and CDR2 is SQIVND in the germline V gene (reference sequence).

The chain links TRBV28 to TRBJ2-7; 8 bases map to TRBD2. The trim removed 10 bases at V and 2 bases at J, leaving 7 bases unmatched. The germline V gene encodes CDR1 MDHEN and CDR2 SYDVKM. The CDR3 has 13 amino acids. The CDR3 protein is CATSRGGTYEQYF. Here the CDR3 DNA reads TGTGCCACCTCCCGGGGGGGCACCTACGAGCAGTACTTC.